The 27 T cell receptor beta chains below come from one sample, sequenced in a study of T cell repertoires in cytomegalovirus infection. TCRdb redid the calling of the reads with MiXCR, one entry per CDR3 protein. Of about 300,000 distinct CDR3 sequences detected, around 10% appear once; the ten largest clones hold over 2.5%. The source material was PBMCs. These receptors were taken from a human donor in good health (CMV status not recorded). Some clones in this sample may be carry-over from other donors' samples.

This clonotype was picked up many times. The rearrangement links TRBV10-3 to TRBJ1-1; 7 bases line up with TRBD1. This CDR3 spans 14 amino acids. Trimming at V came to 5 bases and at J to 8 bases, leaving 11 bases not matched to a gene. Germline V CDR1 and CDR2: ENHRY, SYGVKD. The CDR3 bases are TGTGCCATCAGTCCCCGACAGGGCGAAGGGGAAGCTTTCTTT. It translates to CAISPRQGEGEAFF.

This chain links TRBV5-1 with TRBJ2-2; D may be TRBD2 (6 bases). With 4 bases removed from V and 0 bases from J, the gap between germline ends came to 13 bases. This CDR3 has 16 residues. CDR1 is SGHRS, CDR2 YFSETQ, per germline. This chain's CDR3 is CASSPEGSANTGELFF. DNA of the CDR3: TGCGCCAGCAGCCCGGAGGGCAGCGCGAACACCGGGGAGCTGTTTTTT.

Ten or more counts support this clonotype. The V gene is TRBV7-2, the J gene TRBJ2-5, with 9 bases that match TRBD2. This CDR3 comprises 16 residues. V trimming: 0 bases; J trimming: 2 bases; junction bases outside the gene matches: 4. Germline loops: CDR1 SGHTA, CDR2 FQGNSA. CDR3 nucleotide sequence: TGTGCCAGCAGCTTAGCGGCGGGGGGGGGGCAAGAGACCCAGTACTTC. It yields the protein CASSLAAGGGQETQYF.

This clonotype showed up many times. The chain recombines TRBV14 with TRBJ1-6; TRBD1 might be the D (6 bases). The length of the CDR3 is 16 residues. V lost 3 bases to trimming and J lost 4 bases, with 13 bases between them. Germline V CDR1 and CDR2: SGHDN, FVKESK. This CDR3 is CASSHRGSLYNSPLHF. The CDR3 bases are TGTGCCAGCAGCCACAGGGGTAGCCTGTATAATTCACCCCTCCACTTT.

In this sample, this clonotype turned up many times. This chain connects TRBV5-1 to TRBJ2-1, with 8 bases that match TRBD1. Trimming at V came to 4 bases and at J to 1 base, leaving 4 bases not matched to a gene. CDR1 is SGHRS and CDR2 is YFSETQ in the germline V gene. The CDR3 sequence is 15 residues long. The DNA of the CDR3 is TGCGCCAGCAGCGCCGGACAGGGATCCTACAATGAGCAGTTCTTC. Its protein product is CASSAGQGSYNEQFF.

This clonotype was seen many times. The rearrangement links TRBV7-2 to TRBJ1-1, with 9 bases aligning to TRBD1. The CDR3 consists of 16 residues. V dropped 0 bases and J dropped 4; count of bases not matched to a gene: 6. Germline V CDR1 and CDR2: SGHTA, FQGNSA. The CDR3 reads CASSLAPGQGSTEAFF. CDR3 nucleotide sequence: TGTGCCAGCAGCTTAGCGCCGGGACAGGGTAGCACTGAAGCTTTCTTT.

This clonotype was found many times. The rearrangement links TRBV5-1 to TRBJ2-1, with D perhaps given as TRBD1 or TRBD2 (5 bases each). Trimming removed 2 bases at V and 8 bases at J, with 17 bases between. Germline V gene lookup returns CDR1 SGHRS and CDR2 YFSETQ. The CDR3 is made up of 15 amino acids. CDR3 coding DNA: TGCGCCAGCAGCTTTCTGGGGGTTTTTTTCTATGAGCAGTTCTTC. Its protein product is CASSFLGVFFYEQFF.

This clonotype was detected many times. The rearrangement uses TRBV28 and TRBJ1-2; D uncertain. Between the trimmed V and J ends, which lost 7 bases and 5 bases, there was a span of 23 bases. CDR3 length: 16 residues. Germline V gives CDR1 MDHEN, CDR2 SYDVKM. The CDR3 reads CASTGAPYSGFYGYTF. As DNA, the CDR3 is TGTGCCAGCACAGGCGCCCCCTATTCGGGGTTTTATGGCTACACCTTC.

This clonotype was counted at least ten times. The V gene is TRBV7-2, the J gene TRBJ1-5; the match to TRBD1 covers 10 bases. The V gene end was trimmed by 3 bases and the J gene end by 6 bases; junction bases not matched to a gene: 2. The CDR3 runs to 14 residues. The V gene's germline CDR1 is SGHTA and CDR2 FQGNSA. The CDR3 loop is CASSFGTGVQPQHF. The CDR3 region has the DNA TGTGCCAGCAGCTTCGGGACAGGGGTTCAGCCCCAGCATTTT. The full variable domain, with the rest looked up from reference TRBV7-2 and TRBJ1-5, is GAGVSQSPSNKVTEKGKDVELRCDPISGHTALYWYRQSLGQGLEFLIYFQGNSAPDKSGLPSDRFSAERTGGSVSTLTIQRTQQEDSAVYLCASSFGTGVQPQHFGDGTRLSIL.

The CDR3 DNA reads as TGTGCCAGCAGTCTTTGGGGGGCGAACACCGGGGAGCTGTTTTTT. As protein: CASSLWGANTGELFF. This chain connects TRBV6-1 to TRBJ2-2; tentatively, D is TRBD2 (6 bases). The CDR3 runs 15 residues. Trimming shortened V by 5 bases and J by 0 bases, and 10 bases separated the two germline ends. The germline CDR1 and CDR2 sequences are MNHNS and SASEGT.

This chain joins TRBV20-1 and TRBJ2-3; 13 bases are a match to TRBD2. V gave up 2 bases and J gave up 1 base; unmatched junction bases: 3. The CDR3 extends over 16 amino acids. Germline CDR1 reads DFQATT; CDR2 reads SNEGSKA (reference sequence). The CDR3 loop is CSARSGLAGGTDTQYF. Written as DNA, the CDR3 is TGCAGTGCTAGATCCGGACTAGCGGGGGGCACAGATACGCAGTATTTT.

The chain carries TRBV7-9 and TRBJ1-1, with TRBD1 matching over 9 bases. This CDR3 is 13 amino acids long. In germline, CDR1 is SEHNR, CDR2 FQNEAQ (reference sequence). Trimming at V came to 3 bases and at J to 8 bases, leaving 4 bases not matched to a gene. For the CDR3, the DNA is TGTGCCAGCAGCTTCGGACAGGGGTTCGAAGCTTTCTTT. As protein: CASSFGQGFEAFF.

This clonotype was counted between two and nine times. The CDR3 DNA reads TGTGCCAGCAGTTCTGACAGTCTCACCGGGGAGCTGTTTTTT. This encodes CASSSDSLTGELFF. This chain connects TRBV6-2 or TRBV6-3 to TRBJ2-2, with D perhaps TRBD1 (5 bases). Germline loops: CDR1 MNHEY, CDR2 SVGEGT. V gave up 4 bases and J gave up 4 bases, with 10 bases separating them. This CDR3 has 14 residues.

The gene calls are TRBV13 and TRBJ1-4; weak D call: TRBD1 (5 bases). The germline CDR1 and CDR2 sequences are PRHDT and FYEKMQ (reference sequence). The V end was cut by 6 bases, the J end by 13 bases, with 15 bases between. This CDR3 region has 12 residues. CDR3 residues: CASSLPGTRLFF. The CDR3 DNA reads as TGTGCCAGCAGTCTTCCCGGGACGAGACTGTTTTTT.

This clonotype was picked up many times. The V and J genes are TRBV6-2 or TRBV6-3 and TRBJ2-3; maybe TRBD2 (6 bases). V lost 2 bases to trimming and J lost 4 bases, with 10 bases between them. The germline CDR1 and CDR2 sequences are MNHEY and SVGEGT. The CDR3 is made up of 14 amino acids. The CDR3 DNA is TGTGCCAGCAGTTACACGGGGGTATCAGATACGCAGTATTTT. Protein product: CASSYTGVSDTQYF.

This clonotype was observed many times. The chain links TRBV5-4 to TRBJ2-7; D not certain. V lost 2 bases and J lost 2, with 5 bases in between. The CDR3 covers 12 residues. Per germline, CDR1 SGHNT and CDR2 YYREEE (reference sequence). The CDR3 DNA follows: TGTGCCAGCAGCTTTGGGACCTACGAGCAGTACTTC. Translation gives CASSFGTYEQYF.

This clonotype showed up many times. The chain employs TRBV20-1 and TRBJ2-2, with unresolved D. Trimming removed 3 bases from V and 5 bases from J, with 7 bases in between. The V gene's germline CDR1 is DFQATT and CDR2 SNEGSKA (reference sequence). CDR3 size: 12 residues. As DNA, the CDR3 is TGCAGTGCTAGTAGGGAAACCGGGGAGCTGTTTTTT. Protein: CSASRETGELFF.

This clonotype was seen at least ten times. The gene calls are TRBV7-2 and TRBJ2-3; 8 bases align to TRBD2. The CDR3 runs 16 residues. V shed 1 base, J shed 6 bases, and the junction held 9 bases outside the gene matches. Germline lookup yields CDR1 SGHTA and CDR2 FQGNSA. The CDR3 coding sequence is TGTGCCAGCAGCTTAGTATTTAGCGGGGTCACTGATACGCAGTATTTT. Its protein is CASSLVFSGVTDTQYF.

In its sample, this clonotype was seen many times. The chain has TRBV14 and TRBJ1-1, with unresolved D. Trimming stripped 9 bases from V and 1 base from J, with 9 bases between. The CDR3 is 12 amino acids. Per the germline V gene, CDR1 is SGHDN and CDR2 is FVKESK. CDR3 bases: TGTGCCAGTACGACCCAGAACACTGAAGCTTTCTTT. Translated: CASTTQNTEAFF.

This clonotype was detected ten times or more. This sequence joins TRBV28 and TRBJ1-1; possible D gene TRBD1, 6 bases. The CDR3 runs 14 residues. Germline CDR1 MDHEN, CDR2 SYDVKM. The ends were cut back, 1 base at V and 6 bases at J, with 12 bases in the middle. In DNA, the CDR3 is TGTGCCAGCAGTTTATCGGACAGTCGTGCTGAAGCTTTCTTT. Protein product: CASSLSDSRAEAFF.

This clonotype was found many times. The CDR3 sequence: CASSFTRNTGELFF. DNA of the CDR3: TGTGCCAGCAGTTTCACAAGAAACACCGGGGAGCTGTTTTTT. This chain joins TRBV28 and TRBJ2-2; D gene unclear. CDR1 is MDHEN and CDR2 is SYDVKM in the germline V gene. The CDR3 spans 14 residues. V lost 3 bases and J 2 bases, leaving 7 bases between the germline ends.

The V gene is TRBV29-1, the J gene TRBJ2-2; 9 nucleotides match TRBD1. The junction had 2 bases not matched to a gene; V was cut back by 7 bases and J by 5 bases. Germline V gives CDR1 SQVTM, CDR2 ANQGSEA. This CDR3 has 12 residues. CDR3 loop: CSAGTGTGELFF. CDR3 DNA sequence: TGCAGCGCCGGGACAGGGACCGGGGAGCTGTTTTTT.

Only a few counts were recorded for this clonotype. The chain employs TRBV20-1 and TRBJ2-3; no reliable D call. Germline V CDR1 and CDR2: DFQATT, SNEGSKA (reference sequence). V lost 6 bases to trimming and J lost 3 bases, with 22 bases between them. The CDR3 extends over 16 amino acids. In DNA form, the CDR3 reads TGCAGTGCCATCCCCCAGGCTTGGGGTCGGACAGATACGCAGTATTTT. Its translation is CSAIPQAWGRTDTQYF.

The chain uses TRBV20-1 and TRBJ1-4; tentatively, D is TRBD1 (5 bases). The CDR3 consists of 14 residues. Between the trimmed V and J ends, which lost 5 bases and 2 bases, there was a span of 12 bases. Germline assignment: CDR1 DFQATT and CDR2 SNEGSKA (reference sequence). The CDR3 loop reads CSAGRGVTNEKLFF. The CDR3 region has the DNA TGCAGTGCTGGACGGGGGGTGACTAATGAAAAACTGTTTTTT.

The chain couples TRBV20-1 to TRBJ1-6; possibly TRBD1 for D (5 bases). Germline CDR1 is DFQATT and CDR2 is SNEGSKA (reference sequence). This CDR3 comprises 13 residues. The V gene lost 1 base and the J gene lost 6 bases, with 7 bases spanning the gap. The DNA for the CDR3 is TGCAGTGCTAGAGCCAGGGTTAATTCACCCCTCCACTTT. Translating it yields CSARARVNSPLHF.

In its sample, this clonotype was seen many times. V gene TRBV7-2 combines with J gene TRBJ2-5, with TRBD2 matching over 8 bases. The ends lost 5 bases at V and 5 bases at J; junction bases unmatched: 16. The CDR3 length is 17 residues. The germline gives CDR1 SGHTA, CDR2 FQGNSA. The CDR3: CASSPSTGTSGFETQYF. The CDR3 coding sequence is TGTGCCAGCAGCCCCTCGACCGGGACTAGTGGTTTTGAGACCCAGTACTTC.

This clonotype was picked up a small number of times. The chain combines TRBV5-4 with TRBJ1-2; possible D gene TRBD1, 5 bases. The V end was cut by 4 bases, the J end by 0 bases, with 16 bases between. Germline values: CDR1 SGHNT, CDR2 YYREEE (reference sequence). This CDR3 has 16 residues. Here the CDR3 reads CASSRGAQGANYGYTF. CDR3 nucleotides: TGTGCCAGCAGCCGCGGTGCCCAGGGAGCTAACTATGGCTACACCTTC.